This T cell receptor (beta chain) was captured in a study of identical twins. Study-level results: Fewer insertions were carried by abundant cord blood beta clonotypes, but none was seen in memory repertoires. The same donors were not followed; conclusions instead depended on cross-sectional statistical analysis.

The table lists this clonotype with a few counts. What it binds is not known. Addition of a universal primer site occurred through template switching, and cDNA carried unique molecular identifiers. TCRdb independently ran MiXCR on the 5' RACE reads; one entry per CDR3 protein. The profile covers 200,000 to 250,000 distinct CDR3 sequences, with 5.5% to 7% appearing a single time and 3% to 4% taken by the ten largest. This CDR3 is 16 amino acids long. The germline V and J ends were trimmed by 0 bases and 6 bases, with 17 bases remaining between them. The V gene's germline CDR1 is LGHNA and CDR2 YNFKEQ. This sample was shared with a second study, whose subject was yellow fever vaccine responses in identical twins. As reported in that work: Vaccine T cell responses of twins reportedly seemed partly convergent and partly personalized.

Source material: memory (CD45RO+) T cells sorted from blood. This chain uses TRBV4-2 with TRBJ1-1; D is unresolved. This clonotype was sampled from a woman younger than 30 in good health. CDR3 protein: CASSQDVWAANAEAFF. The CDR3 nucleotides are TGTGCCAGCAGCCAAGATGTTTGGGCGGCTAATGCTGAAGCTTTCTTT.